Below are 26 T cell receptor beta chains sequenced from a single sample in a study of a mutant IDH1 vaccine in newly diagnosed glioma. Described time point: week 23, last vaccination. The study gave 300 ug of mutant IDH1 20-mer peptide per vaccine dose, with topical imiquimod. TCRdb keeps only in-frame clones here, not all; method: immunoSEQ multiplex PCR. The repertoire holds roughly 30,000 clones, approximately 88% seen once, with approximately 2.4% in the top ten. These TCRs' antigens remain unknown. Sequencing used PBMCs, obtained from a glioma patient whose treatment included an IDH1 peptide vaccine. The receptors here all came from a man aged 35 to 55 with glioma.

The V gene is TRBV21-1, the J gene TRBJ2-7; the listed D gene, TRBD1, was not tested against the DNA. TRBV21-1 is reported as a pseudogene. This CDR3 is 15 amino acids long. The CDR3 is CASSTGNRDNYEQYV. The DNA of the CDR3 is TGTGCCAGCAGCACCGGAAACCGGGACAACTACGAGCAGTACGTC.

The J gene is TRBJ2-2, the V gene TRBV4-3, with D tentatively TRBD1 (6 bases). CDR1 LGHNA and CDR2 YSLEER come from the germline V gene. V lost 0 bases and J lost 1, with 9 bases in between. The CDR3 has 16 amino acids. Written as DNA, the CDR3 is TGCGCCAGCAGCCAAGAGACAGGATTGAACACCGGGGAGCTGTTTTTT. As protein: CASSQETGLNTGELFF.

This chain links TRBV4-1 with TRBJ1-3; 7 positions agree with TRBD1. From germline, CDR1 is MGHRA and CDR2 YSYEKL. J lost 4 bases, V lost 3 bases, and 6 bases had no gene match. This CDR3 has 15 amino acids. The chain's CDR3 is CASSQSRGQGNTIYF. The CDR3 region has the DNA TGCGCCAGCAGCCAGTCCCGGGGACAGGGAAACACCATATATTTT.

The CDR3: CASSLTGAANYGYTF. In DNA, the CDR3 is TGCGCCAGCAGCCTTACAGGGGCCGCTAACTATGGCTACACCTTC. The genes are TRBV5-1 and TRBJ1-2, with TRBD1 matching over 7 bases. Germline CDR1 SGHRS, CDR2 YFSETQ. Unmatched junction bases numbered 6, after V lost 4 bases and J lost 0 bases. The CDR3 runs to 15 residues.

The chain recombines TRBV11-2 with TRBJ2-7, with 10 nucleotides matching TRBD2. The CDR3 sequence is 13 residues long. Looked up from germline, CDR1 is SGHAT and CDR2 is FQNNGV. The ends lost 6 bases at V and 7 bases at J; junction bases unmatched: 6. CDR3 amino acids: CASRIAGGGEQYF. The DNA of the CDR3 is TGTGCCAGCAGGATAGCGGGAGGTGGTGAGCAGTACTTC.

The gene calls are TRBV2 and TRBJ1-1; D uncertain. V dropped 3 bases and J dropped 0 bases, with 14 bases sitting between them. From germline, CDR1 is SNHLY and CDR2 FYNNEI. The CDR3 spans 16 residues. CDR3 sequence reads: CASSELPGVMNTEAFF. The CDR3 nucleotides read TGTGCCAGCAGTGAGCTTCCCGGCGTCATGAACACTGAAGCTTTCTTT.

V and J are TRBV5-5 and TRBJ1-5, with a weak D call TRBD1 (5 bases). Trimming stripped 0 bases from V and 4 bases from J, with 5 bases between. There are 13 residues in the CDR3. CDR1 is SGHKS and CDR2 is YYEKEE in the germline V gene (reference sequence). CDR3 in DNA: TGTGCCAGCAGCTTGGCAGGGAATCAGCCCCAGCATTTT. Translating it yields CASSLAGNQPQHF.

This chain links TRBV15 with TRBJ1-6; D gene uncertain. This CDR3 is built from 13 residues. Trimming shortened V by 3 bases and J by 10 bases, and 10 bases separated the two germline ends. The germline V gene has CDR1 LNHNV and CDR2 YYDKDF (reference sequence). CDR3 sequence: CATSREGGSPLHF. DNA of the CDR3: TGTGCCACCAGCAGGGAGGGAGGATCACCCCTCCACTTT.

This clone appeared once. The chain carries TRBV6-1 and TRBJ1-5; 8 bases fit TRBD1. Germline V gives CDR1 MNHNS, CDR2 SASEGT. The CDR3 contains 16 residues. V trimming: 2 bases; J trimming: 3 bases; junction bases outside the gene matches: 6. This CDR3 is CASSELLGQVNQPQHF. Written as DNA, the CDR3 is TGTGCCAGCAGTGAATTGTTGGGACAGGTCAATCAGCCCCAGCATTTT.

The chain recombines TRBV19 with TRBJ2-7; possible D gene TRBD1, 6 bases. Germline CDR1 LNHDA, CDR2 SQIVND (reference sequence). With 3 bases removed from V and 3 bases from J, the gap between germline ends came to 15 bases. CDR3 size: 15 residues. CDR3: CASSIRAGADYEQYF. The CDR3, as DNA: TGTGCCAGTAGTATCAGGGCAGGGGCCGACTACGAGCAGTACTTC.

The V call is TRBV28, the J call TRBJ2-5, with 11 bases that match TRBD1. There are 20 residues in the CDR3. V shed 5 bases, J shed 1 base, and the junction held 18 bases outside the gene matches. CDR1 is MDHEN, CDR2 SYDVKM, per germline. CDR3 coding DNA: TGTGCCAGCAGTGCACGCGGGACAGGGGGGATTAGGCGATTCCAAGAGACCCAGTACTTC. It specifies CASSARGTGGIRRFQETQYF.

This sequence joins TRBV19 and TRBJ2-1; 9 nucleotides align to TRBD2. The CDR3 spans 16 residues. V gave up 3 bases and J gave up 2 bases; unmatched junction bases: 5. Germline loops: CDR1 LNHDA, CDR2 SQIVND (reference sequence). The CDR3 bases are TGTGCCAGTAGTATCTGGGGGACTAGCCCCTACAATGAGCAGTTCTTC. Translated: CASSIWGTSPYNEQFF.

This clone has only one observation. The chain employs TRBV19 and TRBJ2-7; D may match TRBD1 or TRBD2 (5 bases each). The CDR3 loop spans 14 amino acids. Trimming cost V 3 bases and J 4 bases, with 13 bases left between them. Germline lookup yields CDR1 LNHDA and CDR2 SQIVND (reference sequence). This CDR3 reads CASSIEAGTYEQYF. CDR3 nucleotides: TGTGCCAGTAGTATTGAAGCAGGGACGTACGAGCAGTACTTC.

CDR3 coding DNA: TGTGCCAGCAGGGGGTCCTGGGGCCGCACTATTTCTAACTATGGCTACACCTTC. Amino acids: CASRGSWGRTISNYGYTF. V usage is TRBV28 and J usage is TRBJ1-2; perhaps TRBD1 as D (5 bases). Trimming shortened V by 6 bases and J by 0 bases, and 23 bases separated the two germline ends. The germline CDR1 and CDR2 sequences are MDHEN and SYDVKM. The CDR3 loop spans 18 amino acids.

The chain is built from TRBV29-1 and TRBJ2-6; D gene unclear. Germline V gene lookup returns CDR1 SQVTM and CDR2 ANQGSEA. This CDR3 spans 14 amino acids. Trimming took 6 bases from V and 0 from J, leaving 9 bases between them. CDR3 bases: TGCAGCGTAAGAACCGGCTCTGGGGCCAACGTCCTGACTTTC. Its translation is CSVRTGSGANVLTF.

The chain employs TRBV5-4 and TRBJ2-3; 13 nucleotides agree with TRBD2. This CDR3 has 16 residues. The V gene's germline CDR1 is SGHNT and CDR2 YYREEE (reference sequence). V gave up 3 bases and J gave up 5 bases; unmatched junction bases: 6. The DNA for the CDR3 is TGTGCCAGCAGCTCATCACTAGCGGGGGGGCAAGATACGCAGTATTTT. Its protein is CASSSSLAGGQDTQYF.

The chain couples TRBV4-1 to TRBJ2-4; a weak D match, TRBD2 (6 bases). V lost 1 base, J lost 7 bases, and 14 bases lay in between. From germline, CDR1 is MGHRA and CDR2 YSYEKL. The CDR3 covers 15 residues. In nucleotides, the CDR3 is TGCGCCAGCAGCCAAGGCCGGGACTTCAAGAACATTCAGTACTTC. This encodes CASSQGRDFKNIQYF.

The CDR3 reads CASSARRGLAEVGEQYV. The CDR3 region has the DNA TGTGCCAGCAGTGCACGGCGGGGGTTGGCCGAGGTGGGGGAGCAGTACGTC. The V call is TRBV6-1, the J call TRBJ2-7; 7 bases agree with TRBD2. CDR1 is MNHNS, CDR2 SASEGT, per germline. CDR3 length equals 17 residues. V lost 4 bases and J lost 7; bases outside the gene matches: 19.

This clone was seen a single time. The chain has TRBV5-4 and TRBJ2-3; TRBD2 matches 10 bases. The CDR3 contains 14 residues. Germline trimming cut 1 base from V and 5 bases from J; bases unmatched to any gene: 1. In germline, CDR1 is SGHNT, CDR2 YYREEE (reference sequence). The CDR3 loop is CASSLRLAGDTQYF. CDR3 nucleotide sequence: TGTGCCAGCAGCTTGAGACTAGCGGGAGATACGCAGTATTTT.

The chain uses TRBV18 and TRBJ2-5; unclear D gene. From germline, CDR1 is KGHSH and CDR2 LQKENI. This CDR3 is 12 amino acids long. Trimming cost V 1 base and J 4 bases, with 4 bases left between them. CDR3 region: CASSPLGETQYF. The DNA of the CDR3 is TGTGCCAGCTCACCACTTGGAGAGACCCAGTACTTC.

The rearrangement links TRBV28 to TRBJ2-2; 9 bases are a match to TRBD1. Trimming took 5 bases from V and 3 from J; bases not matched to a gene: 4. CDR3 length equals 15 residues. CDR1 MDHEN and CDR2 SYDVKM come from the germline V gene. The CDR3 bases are TGTGCCAGCAGTCCAGGGGACAGGGACACCGGGGAGCTGTTTTTT. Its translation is CASSPGDRDTGELFF.

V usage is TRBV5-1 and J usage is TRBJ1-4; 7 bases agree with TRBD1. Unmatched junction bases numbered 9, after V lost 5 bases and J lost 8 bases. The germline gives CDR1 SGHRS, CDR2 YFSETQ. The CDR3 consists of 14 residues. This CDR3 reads CASSDRQGGEKLFF. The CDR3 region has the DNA TGCGCCAGCAGTGATAGACAGGGAGGGGAAAAACTGTTTTTT. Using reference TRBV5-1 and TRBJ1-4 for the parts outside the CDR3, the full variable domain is KAGVTQTPRYLIKTRGQQVTLSCSPISGHRSVSWYQQTPGQGLQFLFEYFSETQRNKGNFPGRFSGRQFSNSRSEMNVSTLELGDSALYLCASSDRQGGEKLFFGSGTQLSVL.

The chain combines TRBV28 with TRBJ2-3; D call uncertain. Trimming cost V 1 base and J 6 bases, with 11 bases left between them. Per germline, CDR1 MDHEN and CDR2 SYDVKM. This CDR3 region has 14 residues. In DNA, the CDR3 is TGTGCCAGCAGTTTATCGGGCCCACCTGATACGCAGTATTTT. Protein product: CASSLSGPPDTQYF.

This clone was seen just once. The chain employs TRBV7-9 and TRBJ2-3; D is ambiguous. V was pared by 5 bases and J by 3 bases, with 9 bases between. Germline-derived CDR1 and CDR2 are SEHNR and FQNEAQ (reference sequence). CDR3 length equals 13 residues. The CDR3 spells CASSTLVTDTQYF. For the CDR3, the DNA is TGTGCCAGCAGCACGCTAGTGACAGATACGCAGTATTTT.

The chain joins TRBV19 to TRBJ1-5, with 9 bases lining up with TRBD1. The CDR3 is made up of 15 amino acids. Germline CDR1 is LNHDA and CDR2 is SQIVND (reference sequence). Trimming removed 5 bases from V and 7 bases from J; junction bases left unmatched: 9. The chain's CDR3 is CASSVRDREGQPQHF. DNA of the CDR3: TGTGCCAGTAGTGTCCGGGACAGGGAAGGCCAGCCCCAGCATTTT.

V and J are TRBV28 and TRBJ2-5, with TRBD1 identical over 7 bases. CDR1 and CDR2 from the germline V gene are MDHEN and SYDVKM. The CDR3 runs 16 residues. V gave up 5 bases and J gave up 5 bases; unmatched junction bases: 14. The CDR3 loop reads CASSLTGTAETETQYF. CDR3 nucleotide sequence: TGTGCCAGCAGTCTCACCGGGACAGCGGAGACGGAGACCCAGTACTTC. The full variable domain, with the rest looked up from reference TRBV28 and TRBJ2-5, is DVKVTQSSRYLVKRTGEKVFLECVQDMDHENMFWYRQDPGLGLRLIYFSYDVKMKEKGDIPEGYSVSREKKERFSLILESASTNQTSMYLCASSLTGTAETETQYFGPGTRLLVL.